The 20 T cell receptor beta chains below come from one sample, sequenced in a study of blood T cell repertoires in COVID-19. Some clones are missing from TCRdb's copy, which holds only in-frame ones; the method was immunoSEQ multiplex PCR. The sample contains about 350,000 clones, approximately 89% of which appear only once. The sample consisted of peripheral blood. The source is a woman aged 18-30 years who had recovered from COVID-19.

This chain uses TRBV30 with TRBJ2-3; TRBD1 might be the D (6 bases). V was pared by 0 bases and J by 1 base, with 11 bases between. This CDR3 region has 15 residues. Looked up from germline, CDR1 is GTSNPN and CDR2 is SVGIG (reference sequence). This CDR3 reads CAWSVPGAGTDTQYF. The DNA for the CDR3 is TGTGCCTGGAGTGTACCAGGGGCAGGCACAGATACGCAGTATTTT.

CDR3 bases: TGTGCCAGCACCATACCGGGACTAGCGACGAACACCGGGGAGCTGTTTTTT. This translates into CASTIPGLATNTGELFF. J is TRBJ2-2 and V is TRBV5-8; 10 nucleotides agree with TRBD2. Germline CDR1 and CDR2: SGHTS and YDEGEE. Germline trimming cut 6 bases from V and 0 bases from J; bases unmatched to any gene: 8. There are 17 residues in the CDR3.

The chain combines TRBV19 with TRBJ1-2; D call uncertain. Trimming took 3 bases from V and 6 from J, leaving 11 bases between them. The CDR3 is made up of 13 amino acids. CDR1 and CDR2 (germline): LNHDA, SQIVND (reference sequence). The CDR3 loop is CASSIFGLHGYTF. The CDR3, as DNA: TGTGCCAGTAGTATTTTCGGGTTGCATGGCTACACCTTC. Full variable domain (missing parts from reference TRBV19 and TRBJ1-2): DGGITQSPKYLFRKEGQNVTLSCEQNLNHDAMYWYRQDPGQGLRLIYYSQIVNDFQKGDIAEGYSVSREKKESFPLTVTSAQKNPTAFYLCASSIFGLHGYTFGSGTRLTVV.

J is TRBJ2-2 and V is TRBV30; D is unresolved. This CDR3 contains 13 residues. V lost 1 base to trimming and J lost 6 bases, with 9 bases between them. Germline V gene sequence: CDR1 GTSNPN, CDR2 SVGIG (reference sequence). In nucleotides, the CDR3 is TGTGCCTGGAGTGCCGATCGAGCCGGGGAGCTGTTTTTT. The encoded protein is CAWSADRAGELFF.

The gene calls are TRBV5-6 and TRBJ2-1, with D possibly being TRBD2 (5 bases). Per germline, CDR1 SGHDT and CDR2 YYEEEE. This CDR3 contains 15 residues. The V end was cut by 4 bases, the J end by 0 bases, with 11 bases between. DNA for the CDR3: TGTGCCAGCAGCCGGCAGAGCGGCTCCTACAATGAGCAGTTCTTC. Translated, it gives CASSRQSGSYNEQFF. Combining the CDR3 with reference TRBV5-6 and TRBJ2-1 gives the whole variable domain DAGVTQSPTHLIKTRGQQVTLRCSPKSGHDTVSWYQQALGQGPQFIFQYYEEEERQRGNFPDRFSGHQFPNYSSELNVNALLLGDSALYLCASSRQSGSYNEQFFGPGTRLTVL.

The chain combines TRBV10-3 with TRBJ2-3; 9 nucleotides line up with TRBD2. This CDR3 is built from 12 residues. Germline CDR1 and CDR2: ENHRY and SYGVKD. V was pared by 0 bases and J by 14 bases, with 3 bases of the junction left unmatched. The CDR3 sequence: CAISESNSGRYF. The DNA of the CDR3 is TGTGCCATCAGTGAGTCGAATAGCGGGAGGTATTTT.

The gene calls are TRBV30 and TRBJ1-1; maybe TRBD1 (5 bases). CDR1 and CDR2 from the germline V gene are GTSNPN and SVGIG (reference sequence). This CDR3 spans 15 amino acids. The germline V and J ends were trimmed by 4 bases and 2 bases, with 17 bases remaining between them. Here the CDR3 reads CAWNSGLGPNTEAFF. For the CDR3, the DNA is TGTGCCTGGAACTCCGGTCTGGGGCCAAACACTGAAGCTTTCTTT.

V usage is TRBV7-6 and J usage is TRBJ1-2; 11 positions agree with TRBD1. Per germline, CDR1 SGHVS and CDR2 FNYEAQ. V lost 5 bases and J lost 4; bases outside the gene matches: 9. This CDR3 has 16 residues. Written as DNA, the CDR3 is TGTGCCAGCAGCGCCCGGACAGGGGGCCCTGGCTATGGCTACACCTTC. Translation gives CASSARTGGPGYGYTF.

The CDR3 loop reads CASSLGSTAQGGSEAFF. In DNA, the CDR3 is TGTGCCAGCAGCTTAGGGTCGACGGCGCAGGGTGGCTCTGAAGCTTTCTTT. V is TRBV11-3 and J is TRBJ1-1, with TRBD1 as a possible D gene (5 bases). The CDR3 runs 17 residues. Germline CDR1 reads SGHNT; CDR2 reads YENEEA. The V end was cut by 1 base, the J end by 6 bases, with 21 bases between.

The CDR3 sequence: CASSHRPGMNTEAFF. For the CDR3, the DNA is TGTGCCAGCAGCCACAGGCCAGGGATGAACACTGAAGCTTTCTTT. This chain links TRBV3-1 (or the pseudogene TRBV3-2) with TRBJ1-1; TRBD1 is a possible D gene (5 bases). This CDR3 has 15 amino acids. Germline assignment: CDR1 LGHDT and CDR2 YNNKEL (reference sequence). Trimming took off 3 bases at V and 0 bases at J, with 11 bases between the two ends.

The genes are TRBV27 and TRBJ2-1, with no clear D. V was trimmed by 5 bases and J by 8 bases, leaving 16 bases between them. The CDR3 is 14 residues long. The germline V gene encodes CDR1 MNHEY and CDR2 SMNVEV (reference sequence). This chain's CDR3 is CASSPRRPNHEQFF. The CDR3 DNA follows: TGTGCCAGCAGTCCTAGACGACCCAACCATGAGCAGTTCTTC.

The J gene is TRBJ1-6, the V gene TRBV14, with D unresolved. Per germline, CDR1 SGHDN and CDR2 FVKESK. CDR3 length: 17 residues. V was pared by 4 bases and J by 3 bases, with 16 bases between. The CDR3 here is CASSRLSLFLYNSPLHF. As DNA, the CDR3 is TGTGCCAGCAGCCGTTTATCCCTGTTCCTCTATAATTCACCCCTCCACTTT.

The chain combines TRBV13 with TRBJ1-1, with 10 bases fitting TRBD1. The CDR3 covers 15 residues. With V trimmed by 2 bases and J by 4 bases, 4 bases remained unmatched. Germline CDR1 is PRHDT and CDR2 is FYEKMQ (reference sequence). The CDR3 protein is CASSLRQGAVTEAFF. In nucleotides, the CDR3 is TGTGCCAGCAGCTTAAGACAGGGGGCCGTCACTGAAGCTTTCTTT.

The chain couples TRBV5-8 to TRBJ1-2; D possibly corresponds to TRBD1 (6 bases). V lost 3 bases and J 2 bases, leaving 8 bases between the germline ends. The CDR3 sequence is 13 residues long. Germline V gene sequence: CDR1 SGHTS, CDR2 YDEGEE. CDR3 sequence reads: CASSSGQNYGYTF. Written as DNA, the CDR3 is TGTGCCAGCAGCTCGGGACAAAACTATGGCTACACCTTC.

The V and J genes are TRBV12-3 or TRBV12-4 and TRBJ2-5; D uncertain. The CDR3 extends over 12 amino acids. The V end was cut by 5 bases, the J end by 7 bases, with 11 bases between. CDR3 in DNA: TGTGCCAGCAGTCGCCTAGAGGCGACCCAGTACTTC. It specifies CASSRLEATQYF.

V usage is TRBV18 and J usage is TRBJ2-3; TRBD1 might be the D (5 bases). The CDR3 loop spans 16 amino acids. V gave up 0 bases and J gave up 1 base, with 11 bases separating them. The germline V gene has CDR1 KGHSH and CDR2 LQKENI. Written as DNA, the CDR3 is TGTGCCAGCTCACCACCGACCTTCAGGGGCACAGATACGCAGTATTTT. Its protein is CASSPPTFRGTDTQYF.

This clone appeared a few times. This rearrangement joins TRBV2 to TRBJ2-2, with no clear D. V gave up 2 bases and J gave up 4 bases, with 8 bases separating them. The length of the CDR3 is 14 residues. Germline lookup yields CDR1 SNHLY and CDR2 FYNNEI. CDR3 region: CASSEQDPTGELFF. CDR3 bases: TGTGCCAGCAGTGAACAGGATCCCACCGGGGAGCTGTTTTTT.

This chain's CDR3 is CASRPETGGNEAFF. For the CDR3, the DNA is TGCGCCAGCAGACCAGAGACAGGAGGTAATGAAGCTTTCTTT. The chain uses TRBV4-1 and TRBJ1-1; a possible D gene is TRBD1 (6 bases). CDR1 MGHRA and CDR2 YSYEKL come from the germline V gene. V was trimmed by 6 bases and J by 7 bases, leaving 18 bases between them. This CDR3 has 14 amino acids.

This chain uses TRBV19 with TRBJ1-2; D gene unclear. Trimming shortened V by 0 bases and J by 4 bases, and 9 bases separated the two germline ends. Germline CDR1 reads LNHDA; CDR2 reads SQIVND (reference sequence). There are 14 residues in the CDR3. This CDR3 is CASSIEPAGYGYTF. The DNA for the CDR3 is TGTGCCAGTAGTATAGAGCCGGCAGGCTATGGCTACACCTTC. The full variable domain, rest sourced from reference TRBV19 and TRBJ1-2, is DGGITQSPKYLFRKEGQNVTLSCEQNLNHDAMYWYRQDPGQGLRLIYYSQIVNDFQKGDIAEGYSVSREKKESFPLTVTSAQKNPTAFYLCASSIEPAGYGYTFGSGTRLTVV.

The chain carries TRBV6-5 and TRBJ1-2; D unclear. The CDR3 runs to 13 residues. Germline CDR1 reads MNHEY; CDR2 reads SVGAGI. Trimming removed 1 base from V and 0 bases from J, with 3 bases in between. DNA for the CDR3: TGTGCCAGCAGTTACTACTCTAACTATGGCTACACCTTC. This codes for CASSYYSNYGYTF.